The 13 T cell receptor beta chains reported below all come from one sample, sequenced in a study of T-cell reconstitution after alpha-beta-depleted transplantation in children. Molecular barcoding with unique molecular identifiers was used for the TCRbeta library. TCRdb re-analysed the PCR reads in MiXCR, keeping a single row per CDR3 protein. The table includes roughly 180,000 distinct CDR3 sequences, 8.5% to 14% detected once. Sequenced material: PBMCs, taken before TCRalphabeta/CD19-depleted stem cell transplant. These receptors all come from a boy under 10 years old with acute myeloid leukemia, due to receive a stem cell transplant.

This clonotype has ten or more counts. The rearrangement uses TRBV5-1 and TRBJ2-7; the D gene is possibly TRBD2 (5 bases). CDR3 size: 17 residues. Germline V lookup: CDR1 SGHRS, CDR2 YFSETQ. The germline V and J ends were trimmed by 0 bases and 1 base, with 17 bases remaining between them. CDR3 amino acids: CASSLGLDGVKSYEQYF. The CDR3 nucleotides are TGCGCCAGCAGCTTGGGGTTAGACGGGGTGAAATCCTACGAGCAGTACTTC.

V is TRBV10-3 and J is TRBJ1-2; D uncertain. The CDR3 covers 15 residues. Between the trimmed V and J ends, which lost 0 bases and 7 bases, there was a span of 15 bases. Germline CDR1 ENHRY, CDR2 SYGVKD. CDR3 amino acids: CAISESSQAAAGYTF. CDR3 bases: TGTGCCATCAGTGAGTCGAGTCAGGCGGCAGCTGGCTACACCTTC.

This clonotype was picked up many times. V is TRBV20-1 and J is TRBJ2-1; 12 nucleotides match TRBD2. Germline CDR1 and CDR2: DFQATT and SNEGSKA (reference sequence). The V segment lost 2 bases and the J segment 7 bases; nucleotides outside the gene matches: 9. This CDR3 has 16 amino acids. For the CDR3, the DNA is TGCAGTGCTAGACTTTTAGCTAGCGGGAGGGGGAATGAGCAGTTCTTC. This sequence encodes CSARLLASGRGNEQFF.

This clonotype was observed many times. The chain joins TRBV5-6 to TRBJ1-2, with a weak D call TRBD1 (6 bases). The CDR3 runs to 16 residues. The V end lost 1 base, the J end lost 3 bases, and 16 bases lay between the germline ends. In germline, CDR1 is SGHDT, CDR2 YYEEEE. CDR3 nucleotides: TGTGCCAGCAGCTTGTTGATTCGGGCAGGGGACTATGGCTACACCTTC. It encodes CASSLLIRAGDYGYTF.

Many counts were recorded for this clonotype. This CDR3 reads CASGSGTSGNTGELFF. The CDR3 DNA reads as TGCGCCAGCGGATCCGGGACTAGCGGCAACACCGGGGAGCTGTTTTTT. V gene TRBV5-1 combines with J gene TRBJ2-2, with 11 bases aligning to TRBD2. Germline V gene sequence: CDR1 SGHRS, CDR2 YFSETQ. This CDR3 contains 16 residues. Germline trimming cut 7 bases from V and 2 bases from J; bases unmatched to any gene: 7.

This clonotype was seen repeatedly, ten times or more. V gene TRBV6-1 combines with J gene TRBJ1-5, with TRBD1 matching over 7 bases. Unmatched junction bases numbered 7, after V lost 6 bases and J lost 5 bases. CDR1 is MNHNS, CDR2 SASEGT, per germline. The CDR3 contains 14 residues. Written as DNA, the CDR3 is TGTGCCAGCAGCCCCGACAGGGAGGATCAGCCCCAGCATTTT. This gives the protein CASSPDREDQPQHF.

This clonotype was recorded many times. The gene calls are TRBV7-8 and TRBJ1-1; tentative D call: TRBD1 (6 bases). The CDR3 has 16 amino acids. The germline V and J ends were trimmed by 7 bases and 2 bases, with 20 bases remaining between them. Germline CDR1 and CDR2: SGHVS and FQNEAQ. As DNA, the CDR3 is TGTGCCAGCACCGCAACGTCGGACAGAACTAACACTGAAGCTTTCTTT. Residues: CASTATSDRTNTEAFF.

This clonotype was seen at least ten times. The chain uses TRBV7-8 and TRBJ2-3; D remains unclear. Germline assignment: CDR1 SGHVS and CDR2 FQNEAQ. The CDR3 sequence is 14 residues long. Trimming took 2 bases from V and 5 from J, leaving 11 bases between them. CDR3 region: CASSLTRIQDTQYF. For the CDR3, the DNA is TGTGCCAGCAGCTTAACACGGATTCAAGATACGCAGTATTTT.

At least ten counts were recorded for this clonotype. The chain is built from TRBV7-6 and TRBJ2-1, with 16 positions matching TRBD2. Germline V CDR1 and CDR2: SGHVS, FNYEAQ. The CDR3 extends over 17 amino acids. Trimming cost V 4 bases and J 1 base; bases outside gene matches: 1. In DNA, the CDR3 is TGTGCCAGCAGCTCGGGACTAGCGGGGGGGTCCTACAATGAGCAGTTCTTC. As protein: CASSSGLAGGSYNEQFF.

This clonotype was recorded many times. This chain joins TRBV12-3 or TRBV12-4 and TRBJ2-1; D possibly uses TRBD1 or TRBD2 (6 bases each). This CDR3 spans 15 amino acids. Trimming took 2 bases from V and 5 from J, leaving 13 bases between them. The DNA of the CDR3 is TGTGCCAGCAGTTTAAGGGGGGCGAGGGACAATGAGCAGTTCTTC. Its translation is CASSLRGARDNEQFF.

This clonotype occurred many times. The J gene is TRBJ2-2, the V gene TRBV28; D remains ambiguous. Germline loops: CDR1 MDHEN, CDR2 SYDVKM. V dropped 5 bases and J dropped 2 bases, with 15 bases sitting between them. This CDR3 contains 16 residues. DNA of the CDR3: TGTGCCAGCAGTGCGACGGCGGTACCTAACACCGGGGAGCTGTTTTTT. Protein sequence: CASSATAVPNTGELFF.

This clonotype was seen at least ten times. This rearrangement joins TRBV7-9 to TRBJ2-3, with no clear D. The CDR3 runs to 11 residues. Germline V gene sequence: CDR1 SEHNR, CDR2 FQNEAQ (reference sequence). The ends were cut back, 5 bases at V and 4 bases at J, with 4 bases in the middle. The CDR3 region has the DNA TGTGCCAGCAGCGCCCCAGATACGCAGTATTTT. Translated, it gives CASSAPDTQYF.

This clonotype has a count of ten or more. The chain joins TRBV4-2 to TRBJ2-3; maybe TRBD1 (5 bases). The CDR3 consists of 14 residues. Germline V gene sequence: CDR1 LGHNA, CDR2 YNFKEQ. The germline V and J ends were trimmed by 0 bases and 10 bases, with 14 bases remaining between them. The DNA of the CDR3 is TGTGCCAGCAGCCAAGATCACGAGACAGAGGCGCAGTATTTT. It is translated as CASSQDHETEAQYF.